The 14 T cell receptor beta chains given below trace back to one sample, sequenced in a study of cytomegalovirus exposure and HLA in healthy donors. Clones were sequenced by immunoSEQ multiplex PCR, and TCRdb holds only the in-frame ones, with some missing. In the table there are about 120,000 clones, 88% of which are singletons. The material sequenced was PBMCs. These receptors were collected from a woman aged 18-29 years in good health and CMV-seropositive.

V usage is TRBV18 and J usage is TRBJ2-5; 8 positions agree with TRBD2. Trimming cost V 1 base and J 1 base; bases outside gene matches: 5. The CDR3 totals 16 residues. Germline CDR1 and CDR2: KGHSH and LQKENI. The CDR3 nucleotides read TGTGCCAGCTCACCACGAGCGGGGGTGTTCCAAGAGACCCAGTACTTC. Its protein product is CASSPRAGVFQETQYF.

V and J are TRBV5-4 and TRBJ1-1; 11 nucleotides align to TRBD1. The trim removed 3 bases at V and 2 bases at J, leaving 3 bases unmatched. This CDR3 region has 15 residues. The germline V gene has CDR1 SGHNT and CDR2 YYREEE (reference sequence). The CDR3 reads CASSSRTGGNTEAFF. CDR3 in DNA: TGTGCCAGCAGCTCCCGGACAGGGGGCAACACTGAAGCTTTCTTT.

This chain's CDR3 is CASRRLDSGEKLFF. The CDR3 DNA reads TGTGCCAGCCGCCGCCTGGACTCGGGGGAAAAACTGTTTTTT. The chain recombines TRBV6-1 with TRBJ1-4, with D uncertain. Germline values: CDR1 MNHNS, CDR2 SASEGT. Trimming cost V 8 bases and J 8 bases, with 18 bases left between them. The CDR3 runs 14 residues.

V gene TRBV9 combines with J gene TRBJ2-5, with 9 bases identical to TRBD2. The CDR3 covers 16 residues. Germline loops: CDR1 SGDLS, CDR2 YYNGEE. V was clipped by 0 bases and J by 5 bases; unmatched bases: 8. CDR3 nucleotide sequence: TGTGCCAGCAGCGTAGCTGGCGGGAGGGCCGGGGAGACCCAGTACTTC. Its translation is CASSVAGGRAGETQYF.

The chain recombines TRBV30 with TRBJ1-6; D remains ambiguous. There are 17 residues in the CDR3. The germline V gene encodes CDR1 GTSNPN and CDR2 SVGIG (reference sequence). The germline V and J ends were trimmed by 1 base and 0 bases, with 13 bases remaining between them. As DNA, the CDR3 is TGTGCCTGGAGTGATAATAGAGTTAGCTCCTATAATTCACCCCTCCACTTT. This gives the protein CAWSDNRVSSYNSPLHF.

The gene calls are TRBV4-3 and TRBJ2-2; TRBD1 might be the D (6 bases). The germline V and J ends were trimmed by 3 bases and 0 bases, with 8 bases remaining between them. The CDR3 spans 15 residues. Germline V gene lookup returns CDR1 LGHNA and CDR2 YSLEER. The CDR3, as DNA: TGCGCCAGCAGCCACGACAGGTCGAACACCGGGGAGCTGTTTTTT. Amino acids: CASSHDRSNTGELFF.

The chain carries TRBV28 and TRBJ1-5; TRBD1 agrees at 7 bases. V gave up 6 bases and J gave up 3 bases; unmatched junction bases: 8. Germline V gene sequence: CDR1 MDHEN, CDR2 SYDVKM. The CDR3 consists of 15 residues. The CDR3 bases are TGTGCCAGCAGCTTTGGGACAGTATCCAATCAGCCCCAGCATTTT. This encodes CASSFGTVSNQPQHF.

The genes are TRBV12-2 and TRBJ2-1; TRBD1, as called in the table, went unchecked against the DNA. TRBV12-2 is annotated as a pseudogene. This CDR3 spans 16 amino acids. As DNA, the CDR3 is TGTGCAAGTCGCTCCAGACCCGACAGGGAGTACAATGAGCAGTTCTTC. Translation: CASRSRPDREYNEQFF.

The chain carries TRBV5-1 and TRBJ1-2; 7 bases are shared with TRBD1. The CDR3 is 14 residues long. V lost 3 bases to trimming and J lost 2 bases; unmatched junction nucleotides: 4. Germline V CDR1 and CDR2: SGHRS, YFSETQ. The DNA of the CDR3 is TGCGCCAGCAGCTCCCAGGGGGAAAACTATGGCTACACCTTC. Translating gives CASSSQGENYGYTF.

The chain joins TRBV6-5 to TRBJ2-5; D not certain. V dropped 0 bases and J dropped 4 bases, with 9 bases sitting between them. Germline values: CDR1 MNHEY, CDR2 SVGAGI. The length of the CDR3 is 14 residues. The CDR3 DNA reads TGTGCCAGCAGTTACTCGTTGGTGAGAGAGACCCAGTACTTC. This translates into CASSYSLVRETQYF.

This chain joins TRBV11-2 and TRBJ1-1, with D perhaps TRBD1 (5 bases). Looked up from germline, CDR1 is SGHAT and CDR2 is FQNNGV. This CDR3 has 14 amino acids. The V end lost 4 bases, the J end lost 4 bases, and 13 bases lay between the germline ends. CDR3: CASSSQGVSTEAFF. The DNA for the CDR3 is TGTGCCAGCAGCTCTCAGGGCGTTAGCACTGAAGCTTTCTTT.

The V call is TRBV19, the J call TRBJ1-5; a weak D match, TRBD1 (5 bases). Germline CDR1 is LNHDA and CDR2 is SQIVND (reference sequence). This CDR3 is built from 15 residues. Trimming took 3 bases from V and 6 from J, leaving 15 bases between them. CDR3 residues: CASSINLQGVQPQHF. In DNA form, the CDR3 reads TGTGCCAGTAGTATTAATTTGCAGGGCGTTCAGCCCCAGCATTTT.

This clone has only one observation. The chain couples TRBV6-4 to TRBJ2-7; the match to TRBD2 covers 10 bases. Germline CDR1 reads MRHNA; CDR2 reads SNTAGT. V shed 4 bases, J shed 7 bases, and the junction held 4 bases outside the gene matches. The CDR3 length is 13 residues. CDR3 amino acids: CASSASAGGEQYF. The CDR3 bases are TGTGCCAGCAGTGCCTCAGCGGGAGGGGAGCAGTACTTC.

This chain connects TRBV7-2 to TRBJ2-7, with 7 bases aligning to TRBD1. The J segment lost 4 bases and the V segment lost 5 bases, leaving 11 bases of the junction unmatched. Germline CDR1 is SGHTA and CDR2 is FQGNSA. CDR3 length equals 15 residues. The CDR3 sequence is CASSPGTAKDYEQYF. In DNA form, the CDR3 reads TGTGCCAGCAGCCCCGGGACAGCCAAGGATTACGAGCAGTACTTC.